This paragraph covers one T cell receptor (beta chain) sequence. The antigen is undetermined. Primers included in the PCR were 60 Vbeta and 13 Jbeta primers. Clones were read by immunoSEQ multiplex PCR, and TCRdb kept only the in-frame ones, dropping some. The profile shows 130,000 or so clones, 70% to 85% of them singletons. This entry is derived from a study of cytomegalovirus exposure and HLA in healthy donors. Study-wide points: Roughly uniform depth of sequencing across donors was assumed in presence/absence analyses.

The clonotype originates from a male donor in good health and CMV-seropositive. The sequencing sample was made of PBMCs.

The chain's CDR3 is CASSIGLAGAYEQYF. The CDR3 coding sequence is TGCGCCAGCAGCATAGGACTAGCGGGAGCTTACGAGCAGTACTTC. The chain recombines TRBV4-1 with TRBJ2-7; 13 nucleotides match TRBD2. This CDR3 has 15 residues. Losses at the gene ends were 5 bases for V and 4 bases for J; bases not matched to a gene: 5. The germline V gene encodes CDR1 MGHRA and CDR2 YSYEKL.